This is a list of T cell receptor beta chains from one sample in a study of blood T cell repertoires in COVID-19. The repertoire was sequenced with immunoSEQ multiplex PCR; TCRdb's copy has only in-frame clones and lacks some. This sample has about 120,000 clones, with more than 80% found just once. Sequenced input: peripheral blood. These receptors originate from an older woman with COVID-19, enrolled during active disease. Each CDR3 is given with its conserved first and last residue. A D gene is named only where the DNA matches it firmly.

cdr3_aa | cdr3_nt | j_call | v_call | d_call
CASSYDRTYNEQFF | TGCGCCAGCAGCTATGACAGGACCTACAATGAGCAGTTCTTC | TRBJ2-1 | TRBV5-1 | -
CASSVRGRSYEQYF | TGTGCCAGCAGTGTGCGGGGGCGGTCCTACGAGCAGTACTTC | TRBJ2-7 | TRBV2 | -
CASSRRTSGGHSTDTQYF | TGTGCCAGCAGCCGGAGGACTAGCGGGGGGCATAGCACAGATACGCAGTATTTT | TRBJ2-3 | TRBV6-2/TRBV6-3 | TRBD2
CASSQEWDRSYEQYF | TGCGCCAGCAGCCAAGAATGGGACAGATCCTACGAGCAGTACTTC | TRBJ2-7 | TRBV4-3 | TRBD1
CASSSRGQGSLEQYF | TGTGCCAGCAGCTCCCGGGGACAGGGATCTCTCGAGCAGTACTTC | TRBJ2-7 | TRBV11-1 | TRBD1
CASSSRPGQVGLNEKLFF | TGTGCCAGCAGCTCTAGACCGGGACAGGTTGGGCTCAATGAAAAACTGTTTTTT | TRBJ1-4 | TRBV9 | TRBD1
CSTQERNTIYF | TGCAGTACACAGGAGCGAAACACCATATATTTT | TRBJ1-3 | TRBV20-1 | -
CASGLVLGAGGENNEQFF | TGTGCTAGTGGTTTGGTACTGGGCGCAGGGGGCGAGAACAATGAGCAGTTCTTC | TRBJ2-1 | TRBV12-5 | TRBD1
CASSVAGGISTDTQYF | TGTGCCAGCAGCGTAGCCGGGGGAATCAGCACAGATACGCAGTATTTT | TRBJ2-3 | TRBV9 | -
CASSLRATGMSTEAFF | TGTGCCAGCAGCTTAAGGGCTACAGGAATGTCCACTGAAGCTTTCTTT | TRBJ1-1 | TRBV7-9 | -